This T cell receptor (beta chain) stems from a study of response to subunit inactivated influenza vaccine. There are 12 residues in the CDR3. Trimming removed 8 bases at V and 9 bases at J, with 11 bases between. Germline CDR1 reads SGHTA; CDR2 reads FQGNSA. Via MiXCR, TCRdb re-called the RT-PCR reads, giving one row per CDR3 protein. This sample has just under 550,000 distinct CDR3 sequences, with roughly 25% found just once. This clonotype has just a few counts. These sequences were also reported in another study, on T cells expressing NK-cell markers. That investigation notes: Libraries used 5'RACE template switching adding universal primer site and UMIs.

The sequence came from a man in his fifties or sixties who received an inactivated influenza vaccine. The starting material was CD4+ T cells sorted from PBMCs, obtained 11 to 12 days after vaccination. The genes are TRBV7-2 and TRBJ1-6; the D is unclear. CDR3 DNA: TGTGCCAGCCAAAGAAACGGTTCACCCCTCCACTTT. Its protein is CASQRNGSPLHF.